Described below is a single TCR beta chain sequence and its context. The data were taken from a study of blood T cell repertoires in COVID-19. Generated by immunoSEQ multiplex PCR, the TCRdb table keeps only in-frame clones and is missing some. The repertoire holds under 200,000 clones, roughly 80% seen once, with around 2.7% in the top ten. Sequencing was carried out using peripheral blood. The clonotype originates from a man in his 70s with acute or convalescent COVID-19.

The CDR3 region has the DNA TGTGCCAGCAGCCCCGGAGGTGGCGGGACCGGCTTTGACGAGCAGTACTTC. Protein sequence: CASSPGGGGTGFDEQYF. The chain employs TRBV9 and TRBJ2-7; possible D gene TRBD2, 6 bases. Looked up from germline, CDR1 is SGDLS and CDR2 is YYNGEE. The V end lost 4 bases, the J end lost 5 bases, and 25 bases lay between the germline ends. CDR3 size: 17 residues.